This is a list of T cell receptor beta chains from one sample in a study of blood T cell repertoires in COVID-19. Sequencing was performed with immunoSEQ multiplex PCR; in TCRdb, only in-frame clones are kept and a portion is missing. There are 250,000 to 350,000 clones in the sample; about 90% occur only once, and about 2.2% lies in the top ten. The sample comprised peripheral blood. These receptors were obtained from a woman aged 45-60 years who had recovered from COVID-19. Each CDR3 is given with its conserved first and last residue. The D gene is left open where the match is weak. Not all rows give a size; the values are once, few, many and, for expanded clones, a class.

TGTGCCAGCAGTTACCGGACAGGGGCGAACACTGAAGCTTTCTTT	CASSYRTGANTEAFF	-	TRBV6-6	TRBD1	TRBJ1-1
TGTGCCAGCTCCCCGGTGTTCCGGGATGAAAAACTGTTTTTT	CASSPVFRDEKLFF	-	TRBV18	-	TRBJ1-4
TGTGCCAGCAGCGTAGAAGCGACTAGCGGGGGGGCCACAGATACGCAGTATTTT	CASSVEATSGGATDTQYF	-	TRBV9	TRBD2	TRBJ2-3
TGTGCCAGCAGTGTGACAAGAGCTAACTATGGCTACACCTTC	CASSVTRANYGYTF	-	TRBV2	-	TRBJ1-2
TGTGCCAGCAGTATAGGAGGATGGAGGGATCGGGAGCAGTTCTTC	CASSIGGWRDREQFF	-	TRBV28	-	TRBJ2-1
TGCAGCGTACAGGGGGCGGCGGGCACTGAAGCTTTCTTT	CSVQGAAGTEAFF	-	TRBV29-1	TRBD1	TRBJ1-1
TGTGCCAGCAGTTTATTTAGGGGGCTACATTCACCCCTCCACTTT	CASSLFRGLHSPLHF	-	TRBV28	TRBD1	TRBJ1-6
TGTGCCAGCTCACCAGTCGGGACTCGCCAAGAGACCCAGTACTTC	CASSPVGTRQETQYF	-	TRBV18	-	TRBJ2-5
TGTGCCAGCAGGCAGACAGGGGAAGATGGCTACACCTTC	CASRQTGEDGYTF	-	TRBV6-5	TRBD1	TRBJ1-2
TGTGCCAGCAGCTTATTAAAGGGGATCAACGAGCAGTACTTC	CASSLLKGINEQYF	-	TRBV7-2	-	TRBJ2-7
TGTGCCAGCAGTGACGGCTCCACCACCGGGGAGCTGTTTTTT	CASSDGSTTGELFF	-	TRBV6-4	-	TRBJ2-2
TGTGCCAGTAGTATTTCTAGCGGGAGGGCCGGGGCAGATACGCAGTATTTT	CASSISSGRAGADTQYF	-	TRBV19	TRBD2	TRBJ2-3
TGTGCCAGCAGCTTAGGCCAGATCTACGAGCAGTACTTC	CASSLGQIYEQYF	-	TRBV7-2	-	TRBJ2-7
TGTGCCAGCAGTGACTCGGCAGGGGGGAATTCACCCCTCCACTTT	CASSDSAGGNSPLHF	-	TRBV6-4	TRBD1	TRBJ1-6
TGTGCCAGCAGTTCGGTTCCACTCAGGAGGGAGACCCAGTACTTC	CASSSVPLRRETQYF	-	TRBV6-5	-	TRBJ2-5
TGTGCCAGCAGCTTAACGGGGACAGCGAAGACCCAGTACTTC	CASSLTGTAKTQYF	once	TRBV7-3	TRBD1	TRBJ2-5
TGTGCCAGCAGCTTAAATTGGCCGAGGGAGCAGTACTTC	CASSLNWPREQYF	-	TRBV7-9	-	TRBJ2-7
TGTGCCAGCAGCTCGGAGGTGGGGGGGCCGACAGATACGCAGTATTTT	CASSSEVGGPTDTQYF	-	TRBV11-2	-	TRBJ2-3
TGTGCCTGGACCCGACAGGGCGTCGAGCTGTTTTTT	CAWTRQGVELFF	-	TRBV30	TRBD1	TRBJ2-2
TGTGCCAGCAGCGTAGGAGTGGTGCAGGCGAGCTCCTACAATGAGCAGTTCTTC	CASSVGVVQASSYNEQFF	-	TRBV9	-	TRBJ2-1
TGTGCCAGCATGACAGGGGGCAGGGCTAACTATGGCTACACCTTC	CASMTGGRANYGYTF	-	TRBV28	TRBD1	TRBJ1-2
TGTGCCAGCAGTTACACACAGGGAAGCAACTATGGCTACACCTTC	CASSYTQGSNYGYTF	-	TRBV6-6	-	TRBJ1-2
TGTGCCAGCACCGAGGAAGGGACAGGTCATCGGGAGCAGTACTTC	CASTEEGTGHREQYF	-	TRBV7-9	TRBD1	TRBJ2-7
TGTGCCAGCAGCCCTGCGGCACGGCCCCAGCATTTT	CASSPAARPQHF	once	TRBV28	-	TRBJ1-5
TGTGCCAGCAGTCTCACAGCTAATTCACCCCTCCACTTT	CASSLTANSPLHF	-	TRBV2	-	TRBJ1-6
TGCGCCAGCAGCGCGGGGCCAGGGTTCGAGCAGTACTTC	CASSAGPGFEQYF	-	TRBV5-1	-	TRBJ2-7
TGTGCCAGCAGTACGACAGGGAAGGGGAACACTGAAGCTTTCTTT	CASSTTGKGNTEAFF	-	TRBV6-2/TRBV6-3	TRBD1	TRBJ1-1
TGTGCCAGCAGCTGGGGGTGGTTAGCGGCCTACAATGAGCAGTTCTTC	CASSWGWLAAYNEQFF	-	TRBV27	-	TRBJ2-1
TGTGCCAGCCTTCCTACAGGGGGAGGAAGGGAAAAACTGTTTTTT	CASLPTGGGREKLFF	-	TRBV28	TRBD1	TRBJ1-4
TGCGCCAGCAGCCAAGATCGCGGGGGGGCAGATACGCAGTATTTT	CASSQDRGGADTQYF	-	TRBV4-3	TRBD2	TRBJ2-3
TGCGCCAGCAGCCAAGATTGGCTGGTAAACACTGAAGCTTTCTTT	CASSQDWLVNTEAFF	-	TRBV4-3	-	TRBJ1-1
TGTGCCAGCAGTTTAGGACAGGGCACTGAAGCTTTCTTT	CASSLGQGTEAFF	-	TRBV12-3/TRBV12-4	TRBD1	TRBJ1-1
TGTGCCAGCAGCGTAGGAGCGGTAAGCACAGATACGCAGTATTTT	CASSVGAVSTDTQYF	-	TRBV9	-	TRBJ2-3
TGTGCCAGCAGTCGACCGGGAGAAGGCACTGAAGCTTTCTTT	CASSRPGEGTEAFF	-	TRBV13	-	TRBJ1-1
TGTGCCACGGGGACTAGCGGATACAATGAGCAGTTCTTC	CATGTSGYNEQFF	-	TRBV24-1	TRBD2	TRBJ2-1
TGTGCCAGCAGCCAGGAATTACAGGGGGTGGGGGGAGCTTTCTTT	CASSQELQGVGGAFF	-	TRBV4-2	TRBD1	TRBJ1-1
TGTGCCAGCAGTTTGACTTCGGGTCAGCCCCAGCATTTT	CASSLTSGQPQHF	-	TRBV12-3/TRBV12-4	-	TRBJ1-5
TGTGCCAGCAGCAAAGAGTACAGCCTTAACTATGGCTACACCTTC	CASSKEYSLNYGYTF	once	TRBV21-1	-	TRBJ1-2
TGTGCCAGCAGACCGAGGGGGATTAATTCACCCCTCCACTTT	CASRPRGINSPLHF	-	TRBV6-5	-	TRBJ1-6
TGTGCCAGCACCTTACGGGGAGATCCTGAAGCTTTCTTT	CASTLRGDPEAFF	-	TRBV12-3/TRBV12-4	-	TRBJ1-1
TGTGCCAGCAGCCAGAGGATGGTGGGAGAGACCCAGTACTTC	CASSQRMVGETQYF	-	TRBV5-4	-	TRBJ2-5
TGTGCCAGTAGTTTTGACTACCCCCCAGATACGCAGTATTTT	CASSFDYPPDTQYF	-	TRBV19	-	TRBJ2-3
TGTGCCAGCAGCCAAGATCGTGGAGGCTCGAGCTCTGGAAACACCATATATTTT	CASSQDRGGSSSGNTIYF	-	TRBV3-1/TRBV3-2	-	TRBJ1-3
TGTGCCAGCAGGGAACAGCTACGAGGGGAAAAACTGTTTTTT	CASREQLRGEKLFF	-	TRBV28	-	TRBJ1-4
TGTGCCACCCTTCTCGACTCGTACAATGAGCAGTTCTTC	CATLLDSYNEQFF	-	TRBV7-9	-	TRBJ2-1
TGCAGCGTTGAAGGGGGCCTGGGGTGGGGCACAGATACGCAGTATTTT	CSVEGGLGWGTDTQYF	few	TRBV29-1	-	TRBJ2-3
TGTGCCAGCAGCCCATCGACTAGGTCCTACGAGCAGTACTTC	CASSPSTRSYEQYF	-	TRBV9	-	TRBJ2-7
TGTGCCAGCAGCGCCCTTAGCGGGGGCCGCTACAATGAGCAGTTCTTC	CASSALSGGRYNEQFF	few	TRBV2	TRBD2	TRBJ2-1
TGCGCCAGCAGCTTGGAAGCGCCTCAGAAGACTGAAGCTTTCTTT	CASSLEAPQKTEAFF	once	TRBV5-1	-	TRBJ1-1
TGTGCCAGCAGTGACTATGGGCAGGGGGCGAACACCGGGGAGCTGTTTTTT	CASSDYGQGANTGELFF	-	TRBV6-4	TRBD1	TRBJ2-2
TGTGCCAGCAGGCCGGGAGGCCGCAGCAATGAGCAGTTCTTC	CASRPGGRSNEQFF	-	TRBV7-3	TRBD2	TRBJ2-1
TGTGCCAGCAGCCCACAGGGTTTCGGCAATCAGCCCCAGCATTTT	CASSPQGFGNQPQHF	-	TRBV6-5	-	TRBJ1-5
TGTGCCAGCAGCCCCGGGATGAGCCAAGGGTATGGCTACACCTTC	CASSPGMSQGYGYTF	-	TRBV13	-	TRBJ1-2
TGTGCCACCAGTGACGCCGGGACTAGCGGGGATTTTAGCACAGATACGCAGTATTTT	CATSDAGTSGDFSTDTQYF	once	TRBV24-1	TRBD2	TRBJ2-3
TGTGCCAGCAGCTGGACACCGGGACAGGGGATGAACACTGAAGCTTTCTTT	CASSWTPGQGMNTEAFF	-	TRBV5-6	TRBD1	TRBJ1-1
TGTGCCAGCAGCTTATTACGGGGTACTGAAGCTTTCTTT	CASSLLRGTEAFF	-	TRBV11-1	-	TRBJ1-1
TGCGCCAGCAGCTTGGTGGGACTAGACACCGGGGAGCTGTTTTTT	CASSLVGLDTGELFF	-	TRBV5-1	TRBD2	TRBJ2-2
TGCAGCGTTGACAGGGAAGATACGCAGTATTTT	CSVDREDTQYF	-	TRBV29-1	-	TRBJ2-3